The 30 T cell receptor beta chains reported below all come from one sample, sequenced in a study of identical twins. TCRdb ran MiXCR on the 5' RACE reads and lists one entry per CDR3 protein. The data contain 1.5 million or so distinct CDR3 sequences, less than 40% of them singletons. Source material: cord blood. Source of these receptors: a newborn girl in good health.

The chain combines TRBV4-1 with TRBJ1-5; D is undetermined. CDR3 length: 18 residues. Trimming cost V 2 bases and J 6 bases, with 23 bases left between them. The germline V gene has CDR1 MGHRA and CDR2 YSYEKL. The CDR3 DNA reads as TGCGCCAGCAGCCAACGTTTCTCCATGAGGGAGGGCGGTCAGCCCCAGCATTTT. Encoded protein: CASSQRFSMREGGQPQHF.

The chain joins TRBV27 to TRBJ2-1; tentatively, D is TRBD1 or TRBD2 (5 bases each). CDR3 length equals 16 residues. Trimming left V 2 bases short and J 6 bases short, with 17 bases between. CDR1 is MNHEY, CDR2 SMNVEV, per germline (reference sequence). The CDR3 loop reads CASSLRQLTGPNEQFF. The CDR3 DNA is TGTGCCAGCAGTTTACGACAACTTACGGGGCCCAATGAGCAGTTCTTC.

CDR3 coding DNA: TGTGCCAGCAGTTCCTCAACTTTCCTAGCGGGGGGTCCATTTGACTCTGGGGCCAACGTCCTGACTTTC. This codes for CASSSSTFLAGGPFDSGANVLTF. The chain carries TRBV27 and TRBJ2-6, with TRBD2 matching 11 bases. The ends lost 4 bases at V and 0 bases at J; junction bases unmatched: 20. CDR1 is MNHEY and CDR2 is SMNVEV in the germline V gene (reference sequence). The CDR3 loop spans 23 amino acids. Together with reference TRBV27 and TRBJ2-6, the CDR3 gives the full variable domain: EAQVTQNPRYLITVTGKKLTVTCSQNMNHEYMSWYRQDPGLGLRQIYYSMNVEVTDKGDVPEGYKVSRKEKRNFPLILESPSPNQTSLYFCASSSSTFLAGGPFDSGANVLTFGAGSRLTVL.

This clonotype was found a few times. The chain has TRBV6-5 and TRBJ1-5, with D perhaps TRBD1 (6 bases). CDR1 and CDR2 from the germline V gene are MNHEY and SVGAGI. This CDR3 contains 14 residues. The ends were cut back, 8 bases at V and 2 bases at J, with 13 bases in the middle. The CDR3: CASATGIGNQPQHF. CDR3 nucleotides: TGTGCCAGCGCCACAGGGATCGGCAATCAGCCCCAGCATTTT.

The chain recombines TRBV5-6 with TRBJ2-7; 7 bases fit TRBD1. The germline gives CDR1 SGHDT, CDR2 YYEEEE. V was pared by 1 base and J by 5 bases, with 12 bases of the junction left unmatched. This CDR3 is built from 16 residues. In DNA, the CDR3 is TGTGCCAGCAGCTTGAAACCGGACAGGCCCTCGGACGAGCAGTACTTC. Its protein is CASSLKPDRPSDEQYF.

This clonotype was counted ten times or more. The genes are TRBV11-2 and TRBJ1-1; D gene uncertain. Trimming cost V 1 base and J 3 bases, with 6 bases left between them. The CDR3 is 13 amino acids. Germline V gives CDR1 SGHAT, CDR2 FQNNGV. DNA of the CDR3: TGTGCCAGCAGCTTAGTCGGGGACACTGAAGCTTTCTTT. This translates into CASSLVGDTEAFF.

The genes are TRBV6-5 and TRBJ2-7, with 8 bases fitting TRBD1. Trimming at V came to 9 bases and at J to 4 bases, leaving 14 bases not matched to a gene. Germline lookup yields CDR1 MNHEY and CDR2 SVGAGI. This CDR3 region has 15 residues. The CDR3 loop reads CASRELSTGVYEQYF. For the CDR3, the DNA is TGTGCCAGTAGGGAATTATCGACAGGGGTGTACGAGCAGTACTTC.

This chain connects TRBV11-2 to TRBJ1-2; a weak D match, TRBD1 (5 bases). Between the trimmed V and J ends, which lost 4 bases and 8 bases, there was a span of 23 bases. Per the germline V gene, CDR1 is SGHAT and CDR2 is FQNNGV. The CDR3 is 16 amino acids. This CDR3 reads CASSSEPVAREWGYTF. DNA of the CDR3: TGTGCCAGCAGCTCCGAACCGGTTGCCAGGGAGTGGGGCTACACCTTC.

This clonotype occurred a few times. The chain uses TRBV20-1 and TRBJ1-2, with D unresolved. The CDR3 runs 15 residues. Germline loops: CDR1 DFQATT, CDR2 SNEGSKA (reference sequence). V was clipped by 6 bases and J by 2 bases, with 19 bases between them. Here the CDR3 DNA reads TGCAGTGCCTCGGATAATAATAGAGGAAACTATGGCTACACCTTC. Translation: CSASDNNRGNYGYTF.

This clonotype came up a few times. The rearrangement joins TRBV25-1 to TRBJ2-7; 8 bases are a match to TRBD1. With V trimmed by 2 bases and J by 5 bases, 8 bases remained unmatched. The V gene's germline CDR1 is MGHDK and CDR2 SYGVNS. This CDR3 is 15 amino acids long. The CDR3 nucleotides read TGTGCCAGCAGTGAAATTACCCCAGGGGGCAACGAGCAGTACTTC. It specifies CASSEITPGGNEQYF.

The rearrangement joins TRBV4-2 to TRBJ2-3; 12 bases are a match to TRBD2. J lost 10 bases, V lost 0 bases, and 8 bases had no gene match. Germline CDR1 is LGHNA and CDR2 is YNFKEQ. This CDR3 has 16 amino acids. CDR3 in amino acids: CASSQEGWTSGTAQYF. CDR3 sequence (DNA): TGTGCCAGCAGCCAAGAGGGGTGGACTAGCGGGACGGCGCAGTATTTT.

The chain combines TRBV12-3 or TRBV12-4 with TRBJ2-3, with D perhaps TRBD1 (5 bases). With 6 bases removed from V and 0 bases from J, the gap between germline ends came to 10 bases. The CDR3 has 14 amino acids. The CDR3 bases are TGTGCCAGCAGGTCGACAGCTAGCACAGATACGCAGTATTTT. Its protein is CASRSTASTDTQYF.

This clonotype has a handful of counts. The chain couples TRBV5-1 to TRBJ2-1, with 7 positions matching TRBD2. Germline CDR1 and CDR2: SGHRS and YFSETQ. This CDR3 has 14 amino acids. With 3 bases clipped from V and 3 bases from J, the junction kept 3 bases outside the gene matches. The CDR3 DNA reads TGCGCCAGCAGCTCGCGGGAGTTCTACAATGAGCAGTTCTTC. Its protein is CASSSREFYNEQFF. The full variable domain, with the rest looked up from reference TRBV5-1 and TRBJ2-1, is KAGVTQTPRYLIKTRGQQVTLSCSPISGHRSVSWYQQTPGQGLQFLFEYFSETQRNKGNFPGRFSGRQFSNSRSEMNVSTLELGDSALYLCASSSREFYNEQFFGPGTRLTVL.

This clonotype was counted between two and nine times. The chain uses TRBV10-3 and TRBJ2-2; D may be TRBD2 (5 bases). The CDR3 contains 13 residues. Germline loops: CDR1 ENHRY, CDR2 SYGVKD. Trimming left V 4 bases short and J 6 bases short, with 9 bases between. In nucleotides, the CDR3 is TGTGCCATCAGTGGCGGACTGGCCGGGGAGCTGTTTTTT. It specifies CAISGGLAGELFF.

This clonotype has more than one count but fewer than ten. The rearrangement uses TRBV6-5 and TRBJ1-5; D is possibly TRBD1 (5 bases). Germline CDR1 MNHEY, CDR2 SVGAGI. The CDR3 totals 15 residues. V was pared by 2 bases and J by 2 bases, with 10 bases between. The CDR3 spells CASSYALGGNQPQHF. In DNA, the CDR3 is TGTGCCAGCAGTTACGCCCTAGGGGGCAATCAGCCCCAGCATTTT.

The chain's CDR3 is CSAPRGNAGGSYEQYF. DNA of the CDR3: TGCAGTGCCCCTAGGGGCAATGCGGGAGGCTCCTACGAGCAGTACTTC. J is TRBJ2-7 and V is TRBV20-1; 8 bases are a match to TRBD2. The germline V gene has CDR1 DFQATT and CDR2 SNEGSKA (reference sequence). There are 16 residues in the CDR3. Trimming took 6 bases from V and 0 from J; bases not matched to a gene: 13.

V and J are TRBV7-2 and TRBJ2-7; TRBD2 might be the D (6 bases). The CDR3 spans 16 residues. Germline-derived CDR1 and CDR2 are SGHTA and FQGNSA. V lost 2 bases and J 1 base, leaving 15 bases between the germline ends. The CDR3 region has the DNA TGTGCCAGCAGCTTAAAGTTCTGGGGGGTTTCCTACGAGCAGTACTTC. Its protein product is CASSLKFWGVSYEQYF.

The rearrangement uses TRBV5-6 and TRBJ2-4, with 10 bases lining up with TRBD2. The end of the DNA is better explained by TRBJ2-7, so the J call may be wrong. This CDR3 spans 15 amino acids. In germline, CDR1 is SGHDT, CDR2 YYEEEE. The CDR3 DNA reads TGTGCCAGCAGCTTGAGAATAGCGGGGGGCTACGAGCAGTACTTC. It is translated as CASSLRIAGGYEQYF.

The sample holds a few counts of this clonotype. The CDR3 loop reads CASSLGTGLYNSPLHF. The CDR3 region has the DNA TGTGCCAGCAGTTTGGGCACAGGGCTCTATAATTCACCCCTCCACTTT. The gene calls are TRBV28 and TRBJ1-6; D is possibly TRBD1 (6 bases). This CDR3 contains 16 residues. The V gene lost 3 bases and the J gene lost 3 bases, with 12 bases spanning the gap. Germline V gene lookup returns CDR1 MDHEN and CDR2 SYDVKM.

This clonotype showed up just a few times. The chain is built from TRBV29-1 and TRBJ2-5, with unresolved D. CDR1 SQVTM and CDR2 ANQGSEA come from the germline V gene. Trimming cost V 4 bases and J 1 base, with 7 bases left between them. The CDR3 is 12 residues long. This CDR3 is CSVVPSQETQYF. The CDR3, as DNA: TGCAGCGTTGTCCCCAGCCAAGAGACCCAGTACTTC.

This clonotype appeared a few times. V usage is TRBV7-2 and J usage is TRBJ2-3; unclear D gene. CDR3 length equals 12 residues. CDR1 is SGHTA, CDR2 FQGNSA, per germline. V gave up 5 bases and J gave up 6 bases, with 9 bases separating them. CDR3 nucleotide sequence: TGTGCCAGCAGCCAGAGTTGGGATACGCAGTATTTT. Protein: CASSQSWDTQYF. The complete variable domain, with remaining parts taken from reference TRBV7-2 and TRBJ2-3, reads GAGVSQSPSNKVTEKGKDVELRCDPISGHTALYWYRQSLGQGLEFLIYFQGNSAPDKSGLPSDRFSAERTGGSVSTLTIQRTQQEDSAVYLCASSQSWDTQYFGPGTRLTVL.

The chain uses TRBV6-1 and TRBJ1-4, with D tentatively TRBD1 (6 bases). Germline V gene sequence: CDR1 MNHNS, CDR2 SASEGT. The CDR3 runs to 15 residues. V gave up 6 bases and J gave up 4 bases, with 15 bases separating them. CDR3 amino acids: CASRETGTRNEKLFF. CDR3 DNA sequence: TGTGCCAGCAGGGAAACCGGGACACGTAATGAAAAACTGTTTTTT.

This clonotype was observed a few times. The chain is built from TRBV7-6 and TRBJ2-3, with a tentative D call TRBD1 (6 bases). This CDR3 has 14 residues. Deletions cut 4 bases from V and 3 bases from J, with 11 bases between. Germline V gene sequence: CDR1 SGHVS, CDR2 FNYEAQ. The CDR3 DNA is TGTGCCAGCAGCTCACCCAGGGGAACAGATACGCAGTATTTT. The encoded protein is CASSSPRGTDTQYF.

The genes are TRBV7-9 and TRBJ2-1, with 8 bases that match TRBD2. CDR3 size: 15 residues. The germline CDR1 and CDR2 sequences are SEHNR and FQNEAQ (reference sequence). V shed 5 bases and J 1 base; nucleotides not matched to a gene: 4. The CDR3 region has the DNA TGTGCCAGCAGCCGGGGGGGCCAATCCTACAATGAGCAGTTCTTC. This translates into CASSRGGQSYNEQFF.

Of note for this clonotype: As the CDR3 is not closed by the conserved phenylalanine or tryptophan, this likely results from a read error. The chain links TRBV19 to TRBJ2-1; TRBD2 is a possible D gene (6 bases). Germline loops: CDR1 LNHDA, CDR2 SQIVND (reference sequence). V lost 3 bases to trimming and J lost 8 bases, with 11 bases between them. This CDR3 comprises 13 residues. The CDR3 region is CASSIVGRYEQFV. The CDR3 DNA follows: TGTGCCAGTAGTATTGTGGGGAGGTATGAGCAGTTCGTC.

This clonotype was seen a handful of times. The DNA of the CDR3 is TGCAGTGCTAGATATGTATCTGGAAGCACAGATACGCAGTATTTT. The encoded protein is CSARYVSGSTDTQYF. J is TRBJ2-3 and V is TRBV20-1; D is unresolved. Germline assignment: CDR1 DFQATT and CDR2 SNEGSKA (reference sequence). This CDR3 comprises 15 residues. Trimming took off 2 bases at V and 0 bases at J, with 12 bases between the two ends.

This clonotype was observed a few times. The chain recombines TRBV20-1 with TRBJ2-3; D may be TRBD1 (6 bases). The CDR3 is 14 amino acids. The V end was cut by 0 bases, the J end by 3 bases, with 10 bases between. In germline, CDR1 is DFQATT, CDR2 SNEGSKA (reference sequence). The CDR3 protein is CSARDQGWTDTQYF. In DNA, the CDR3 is TGCAGTGCTAGAGACCAGGGGTGGACAGATACGCAGTATTTT.

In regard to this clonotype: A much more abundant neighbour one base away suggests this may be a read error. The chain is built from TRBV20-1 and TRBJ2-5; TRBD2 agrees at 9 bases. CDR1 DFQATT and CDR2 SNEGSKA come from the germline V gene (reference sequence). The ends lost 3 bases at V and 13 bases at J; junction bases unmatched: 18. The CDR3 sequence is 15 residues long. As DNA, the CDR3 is TGCAGTGCTAGTACTGTGACTAGCGGAATCTACGAGCGGTACTTC. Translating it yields CSASTVTSGIYERYF.

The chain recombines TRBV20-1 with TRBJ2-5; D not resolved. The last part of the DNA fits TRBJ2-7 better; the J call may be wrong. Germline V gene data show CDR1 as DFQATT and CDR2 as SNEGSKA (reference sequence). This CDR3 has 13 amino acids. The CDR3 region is CSARDLVVDEQYF. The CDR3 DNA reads TGCAGTGCTAGAGATTTGGTCGTAGACGAGCAGTACTTC.

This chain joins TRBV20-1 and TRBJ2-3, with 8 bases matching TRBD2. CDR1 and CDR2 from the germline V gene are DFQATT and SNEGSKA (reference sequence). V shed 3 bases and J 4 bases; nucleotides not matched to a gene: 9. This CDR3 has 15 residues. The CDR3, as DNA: TGCAGTGCTAGGAGGGGACTAGTAGTAGCAGATACGCAGTATTTT. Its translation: CSARRGLVVADTQYF.